In this sample, the clone carrying this T cell receptor (beta chain) turned up many times. Its target is not known. The CDR3 totals 15 residues. The V gene end was trimmed by 3 bases and the J gene end by 5 bases; junction bases not matched to a gene: 10. The data belong to a study of neurological immune-mediated disorders. Each CDR3 protein gets one entry after TCRdb re-called the 5' RACE reads with MiXCR. This table holds roughly 60,000 distinct CDR3 sequences, around 3.6% found once. Broader study findings: Phylogenetic grouping assigned the repertoires of 18 of 34 multiple sclerosis patients to one related-CDR3 cluster, which constitutes a possible signature.

V gene TRBV12-3 or TRBV12-4 combines with J gene TRBJ2-7, with 7 bases aligning to TRBD1. The specimen sequenced was PBMCs. The receptor comes from a young woman with multiple sclerosis. The CDR3 here is CASSFRRGPRHEQYF. The DNA of the CDR3 is TGTGCCAGCAGTTTCAGAAGGGGGCCACGGCACGAGCAGTACTTC.